Listed below are T cell receptor beta chains from one sample, sequenced in a study of Ad26.COV2.S vaccination and SARS-CoV-2 variants. The assay was immunoSEQ multiplex PCR, and TCRdb's table has in-frame clones only and misses some. The data contain about 440,000 clones, 90% of them singletons. The input for sequencing was peripheral blood, taken in a trial of Ad26.COV2.S vaccine versus placebo. These receptors were taken from a person between 18 and 59 years old who received the Ad26.COV2.S COVID-19 vaccine or a placebo. The CDR3 runs from the conserved cysteine through the conserved F or W. The D gene is left open where the match is weak. The size field is filled for only some rows; it gives once, few, many or a size class.

TRBJ1-1 | NA | TRBD1 | TRBV6-6 | TGTGCCAGCAGTGACAGGGGGGGAACTGAAGCTTTCTTT | CASSDRGGTEAFF
TRBJ2-1 | NA | NA | TRBV27 | TGTGCCAGCAGTTTCGTCGCAGACTACAATGAGCAGTTCTTC | CASSFVADYNEQFF
TRBJ2-3 | NA | TRBD2 | TRBV4-2 | TGTGCCAGCAGCTCACTAGCGGGAGTGTTTAGTGGCACAGATACGCAGTATTTT | CASSSLAGVFSGTDTQYF
TRBJ2-7 | NA | NA | TRBV2 | TGTGCCAGCAGAGAGGGGGCCTACGAGCAGTACTTC | CASREGAYEQYF
TRBJ2-1 | NA | NA | TRBV7-2 | TGTGCCAGCAGCTTAGCCCGGGGCGGCGAGCAGTTCTTC | CASSLARGGEQFF
TRBJ2-1 | NA | TRBD2 | TRBV5-4 | TGTGCCAGCAGCAACACTAGCGGACTTTACAATGAGCAGTTCTTC | CASSNTSGLYNEQFF
TRBJ2-2 | NA | TRBD1 | TRBV18 | TGTGCCAGCTCACCTATCCAGGGGGCGCGGAACACCGGGGAGCTGTTTTTT | CASSPIQGARNTGELFF
TRBJ2-7 | few | NA | TRBV9 | TGTGCCAGCAGCGTCACGGACTACCACGAGCAGTACTTC | CASSVTDYHEQYF
TRBJ2-7 | NA | NA | TRBV6-5 | TGTGCCAGCAGCCGGGGCAGCCATAGTACGATAGAGCAGTACTTC | CASSRGSHSTIEQYF
TRBJ1-2 | NA | NA | TRBV19 | TGTGCCAGTAGTATTGAGGGGGATGGCTACACCTTC | CASSIEGDGYTF
TRBJ2-7 | NA | TRBD2 | TRBV19 | TGTGCCAGTAGTACTTCGGGACTAGGGGTCGAGCAGTACTTC | CASSTSGLGVEQYF
TRBJ2-1 | NA | NA | TRBV5-5 | TGTGCCAGCAGCTTGGACAGGGCAAGCTCCTACAATGAGCAGTTCTTC | CASSLDRASSYNEQFF
TRBJ2-7 | NA | NA | TRBV2 | TGTGCCAGCAGTCCTACTGCCTACGAGCAGTACTTC | CASSPTAYEQYF
TRBJ2-1 | NA | TRBD2 | TRBV19 | TGTGCCAGTAGTCATGGACTAGCGGGAGTTCTCAATGAGCAGTTCTTC | CASSHGLAGVLNEQFF
TRBJ2-3 | NA | NA | TRBV7-3 | TGTGCCAGCAGCCCCCCCGACGCTAGCGGCACAGATACGCAGTATTTT | CASSPPDASGTDTQYF
TRBJ2-1 | few | TRBD2 | TRBV9 | TGTGCCAGCAGCGTAAGCGGGATCTCCTACAATGAGCAGTTCTTC | CASSVSGISYNEQFF
TRBJ2-7 | NA | TRBD2 | TRBV6-2/TRBV6-3 | TGTGCCAGCAGTTACTCGACTAGCGGGAGGCACGAGCAGTACTTC | CASSYSTSGRHEQYF
TRBJ2-5 | few | NA | TRBV27 | TGTGCCAGCAGCCTCCTGGGGCGAGAAGAGACCCAGTACTTC | CASSLLGREETQYF
TRBJ2-5 | NA | TRBD1 | TRBV7-9 | TGTGCCAGCAGCTCTCGGGACAGGGGGCTCGGGGAGACCCAGTACTTC | CASSSRDRGLGETQYF
TRBJ2-7 | NA | NA | TRBV20-1 | TGCAGTGCTAGTCTAGCTCAGGGCGAGCAGTACTTC | CSASLAQGEQYF
TRBJ2-2 | few | TRBD2 | TRBV6-1 | TGTGCCAGCAGTGTGGGGACTAGCGGGAACACCGGGGAGCTGTTTTTT | CASSVGTSGNTGELFF
TRBJ2-5 | NA | TRBD2 | TRBV24-1 | TGTGCCACCTCACTAAGCGGGAGTAAGACCCAGTACTTC | CATSLSGSKTQYF
TRBJ1-1 | NA | NA | TRBV6-4 | TGTGCCAGCAGACCAGAGCGCGGGGATGAAGCTTTCTTT | CASRPERGDEAFF
TRBJ2-3 | NA | TRBD2 | TRBV6-5 | TGTGCCAGCAGAAGCGGGAGGGCCGTAGATACGCAGTATTTT | CASRSGRAVDTQYF
TRBJ1-1 | NA | TRBD1 | TRBV5-4 | TGTGCCAGCAGCCGGGACAGGGGTAACACTGAAGCTTTCTTT | CASSRDRGNTEAFF
TRBJ2-3 | NA | TRBD2 | TRBV9 | TGTGCCAGCAGCGTAGAAGCGGGAGGACACACAGATACGCAGTATTTT | CASSVEAGGHTDTQYF
TRBJ2-2 | NA | NA | TRBV18 | TGTGCCAGCTCACCTGGGCAGATTGACGGGGAGCTGTTTTTT | CASSPGQIDGELFF
TRBJ1-2 | NA | TRBD1 | TRBV11-2 | TGTGCCAGCAGCTTGTCGGACAGGCCTTCCTATGGCTACACCTTC | CASSLSDRPSYGYTF
TRBJ1-2 | few | NA | TRBV7-8 | TGTGCCAGCAGCTTGCAGGGATCTGTTGACGGCTACACCTTC | CASSLQGSVDGYTF
TRBJ2-7 | few | NA | TRBV28 | TGTGCCAGCAGCCCACGGACTTCCACCTACGAGCAGTACTTC | CASSPRTSTYEQYF
TRBJ1-1 | once | NA | TRBV15 | TGTGCCACCAGCGCCGGACACAACACTGAAGCTTTCTTT | CATSAGHNTEAFF
TRBJ2-7 | NA | TRBD2 | TRBV10-3 | TGTGCCATCAGTGCGGGGGGGCCATCCTACGAGCAGTACTTC | CAISAGGPSYEQYF
TRBJ1-4 | NA | NA | TRBV6-1 | TGTGCCAGCAGTGTGGTTCGGCTCGCAACTAATGAAAAACTGTTTTTT | CASSVVRLATNEKLFF
TRBJ2-7 | NA | NA | TRBV6-1 | TGTGCCAGCAGTGAAGGGGGTAGCGGTATCTACGAGCAGTACTTC | CASSEGGSGIYEQYF
TRBJ2-1 | NA | TRBD1 | TRBV5-6 | TGTGCCAGCAGGTCCGGGACAGGGATTTACAATGAGCAGTTCTTC | CASRSGTGIYNEQFF
TRBJ2-1 | NA | NA | TRBV5-1 | TGCGCCAGCAGCTTAGACGGACAGTTGAATGAGCAGTTCTTC | CASSLDGQLNEQFF
TRBJ2-1 | NA | NA | TRBV5-6 | TGTGCCAGCAGCTTTCAGGTTAGGGAAGGAGGTGAGCAGTTCTTC | CASSFQVREGGEQFF
TRBJ2-5 | NA | NA | TRBV6-5 | TGTGCCAGCGGCAGGGGAGGTAGGGAGACCCAGTACTTC | CASGRGGRETQYF
TRBJ2-1 | NA | NA | TRBV9 | TGTGCCAGCAGCCTTCTGGCGGGATCCTTTCGGGAGCAGTTCTTC | CASSLLAGSFREQFF
TRBJ2-7 | NA | TRBD2 | TRBV28 | TGTGCCAGCAAAGAACGGACTAGCGAAACCTACGAGCAGTACTTC | CASKERTSETYEQYF
TRBJ2-7 | NA | TRBD2 | TRBV6-1 | TGTGCCAGCAGTGATCCCGGGACTAGTATTCACTCCTACGAGCAGTACTTC | CASSDPGTSIHSYEQYF
TRBJ2-5 | NA | TRBD1 | TRBV28 | TGTGCCAGCACGGCAGGGGGACAAGAGACCCAGTACTTC | CASTAGGQETQYF
TRBJ2-5 | NA | TRBD2 | TRBV7-3 | TGTGCCAGCAGCTCAATAGCGGGAGGGGAGACCCAGTACTTC | CASSSIAGGETQYF
TRBJ2-1 | NA | TRBD2 | TRBV28 | TGTGCCAGCAGTCCAAGACTAGCGGAATACAATGAGCAGTTCTTC | CASSPRLAEYNEQFF